These 20 T cell receptor beta chains were all obtained from the same sample, sequenced in a study of shared clonotypes between healthy human individuals. CD8 cells classed as naive were CD45RO-negative and positively selected for CCR7, excluding terminally differentiated effector memory CD45RA+ cells. Libraries were prepared by immunoSEQ multiplex PCR; TCRdb keeps only in-frame clonotypes and omits some of them. The repertoire holds approximately 2,000,000 clones, with approximately 92% as singletons. Sequenced sample: naive CD8+ T cells from PBMCs. The receptors come from a man between 18 and 35 years old in good health. Some clones in this sample may be carry-over from other donors' samples.

V and J are TRBV6-5 and TRBJ2-7; D is undetermined. V was clipped by 2 bases and J by 2 bases, with 10 bases between them. CDR1 and CDR2 from the germline V gene are MNHEY and SVGAGI. There are 14 residues in the CDR3. CDR3 residues: CASSYHESAYEQYF. The CDR3 DNA follows: TGTGCCAGCAGTTACCATGAATCGGCCTACGAGCAGTACTTC.

The J gene is TRBJ1-1, the V gene TRBV28; D remains unclear. The V end was cut by 6 bases, the J end by 2 bases, with 16 bases between. This CDR3 contains 15 residues. Germline CDR1 MDHEN, CDR2 SYDVKM. The CDR3 loop reads CASSSFYKVNTEAFF. CDR3 nucleotides: TGTGCCAGCAGCTCCTTTTACAAGGTTAACACTGAAGCTTTCTTT.

The chain joins TRBV28 to TRBJ2-7; 10 nucleotides agree with TRBD1. This CDR3 region has 15 residues. Germline CDR1 reads MDHEN; CDR2 reads SYDVKM. Germline trimming cut 4 bases from V and 0 bases from J; bases unmatched to any gene: 3. The CDR3 coding sequence is TGTGCCAGCAGTTCTCGACAGGGGGCCTCCTACGAGCAGTACTTC. The encoded protein is CASSSRQGASYEQYF. The entire variable domain, with the rest obtained from reference TRBV28 and TRBJ2-7, is as follows: DVKVTQSSRYLVKRTGEKVFLECVQDMDHENMFWYRQDPGLGLRLIYFSYDVKMKEKGDIPEGYSVSREKKERFSLILESASTNQTSMYLCASSSRQGASYEQYFGPGTRLTVT.

The chain uses TRBV6-6 and TRBJ2-1, with 9 bases that match TRBD2. V lost 8 bases and J lost 10; bases outside the gene matches: 9. Germline assignment: CDR1 MNHNY and CDR2 SVGAGI (reference sequence). The length of the CDR3 is 13 residues. This CDR3 is CASGTSRIGEQFF. The CDR3 DNA sequence: TGTGCCAGCGGGACTAGCCGGATCGGGGAGCAGTTCTTC.

CDR3 sequence (DNA): TGTGCCAGCAGCCCCTGGGACCTGGGCGAGACCCAGTACTTC. Translating gives CASSPWDLGETQYF. V usage is TRBV9 and J usage is TRBJ2-5, with D perhaps assigned TRBD1 or TRBD2 (5 bases each). Germline CDR1 and CDR2: SGDLS and YYNGEE. The CDR3 has 14 amino acids. The ends were cut back, 4 bases at V and 5 bases at J, with 15 bases in the middle. The whole variable domain, filled in from reference TRBV9 and TRBJ2-5, reads DSGVTQTPKHLITATGQRVTLRCSPRSGDLSVYWYQQSLDQGLQFLIQYYNGEERAKGNILERFSAQQFPDLHSELNLSSLELGDSALYFCASSPWDLGETQYFGPGTRLLVL.

The chain is built from TRBV30 and TRBJ2-7; 7 nucleotides match TRBD2. The CDR3 length is 13 residues. V was clipped by 5 bases and J by 3 bases; unmatched bases: 7. Germline CDR1 and CDR2: GTSNPN and SVGIG (reference sequence). The CDR3 region has the DNA TGTGCCTGGTCCACGGGGGGAGGCTACGAGCAGTACTTC. It codes for CAWSTGGGYEQYF.

The chain uses TRBV6-6 and TRBJ2-2; perhaps TRBD2 as D (6 bases). The V gene lost 3 bases and the J gene lost 7 bases, with 15 bases spanning the gap. The CDR3 covers 15 residues. Germline lookup yields CDR1 MNHNY and CDR2 SVGAGI (reference sequence). The DNA of the CDR3 is TGTGCCAGCAGTTATGCGGGGAGAGGATTCGGGGAGCTGTTTTTT. This translates into CASSYAGRGFGELFF.

The chain joins TRBV9 to TRBJ1-2; D possibly corresponds to TRBD1 (6 bases). With 3 bases removed from V and 2 bases from J, the gap between germline ends came to 14 bases. Germline CDR1 SGDLS, CDR2 YYNGEE. The CDR3 sequence is 15 residues long. CDR3 amino acids: CASSASPGENYGYTF. The CDR3 region has the DNA TGTGCCAGCAGCGCATCCCCAGGGGAGAACTATGGCTACACCTTC.

J is TRBJ1-4 and V is TRBV4-3, with D maybe TRBD1 (6 bases). Per germline, CDR1 LGHNA and CDR2 YSLEER. V was pared by 0 bases and J by 8 bases, with 16 bases between. This CDR3 contains 16 residues. The CDR3 loop reads CASSQDRVGAGEKLFF. Written as DNA, the CDR3 is TGCGCCAGCAGCCAAGATCGGGTGGGGGCCGGGGAAAAACTGTTTTTT.

This clone was seen a handful of times. This chain uses TRBV7-8 with TRBJ2-1; D is possibly TRBD1 (6 bases). Germline lookup yields CDR1 SGHVS and CDR2 FQNEAQ. The ends were cut back, 6 bases at V and 8 bases at J, with 14 bases in the middle. The CDR3 extends over 13 amino acids. The CDR3 is CASRDRGLDEQFF. The CDR3 DNA follows: TGTGCCAGCAGGGACAGAGGGCTAGATGAGCAGTTCTTC.

The rearrangement joins TRBV6-6 to TRBJ1-2, with TRBD1 matching over 7 bases. The CDR3 is 15 amino acids. V lost 1 base to trimming and J lost 10 bases; unmatched junction nucleotides: 12. Germline assignment: CDR1 MNHNY and CDR2 SVGAGI (reference sequence). CDR3 bases: TGTGCCAGCAGTTACTACAGGGGTGGGGATCTTAACTACACCTTC. Translated: CASSYYRGGDLNYTF.

The chain links TRBV5-1 to TRBJ1-5; D is possibly TRBD1 (6 bases). V dropped 8 bases and J dropped 7 bases, with 16 bases sitting between them. CDR3 length equals 13 residues. Germline CDR1 reads SGHRS; CDR2 reads YFSETQ. This CDR3 is CASGGSGGQPQHF. CDR3 DNA sequence: TGCGCCAGTGGAGGGTCGGGGGGCCAGCCCCAGCATTTT.

Of note for this clone: Other DNA sequences in this specimen translate into the identical CDR3. The chain combines TRBV4-3 with TRBJ1-2, with 9 bases aligning to TRBD1. With V trimmed by 1 base and J by 2 bases, 2 bases remained unmatched. This CDR3 comprises 15 residues. Germline assignment: CDR1 LGHNA and CDR2 YSLEER. DNA for the CDR3: TGCGCCAGCAGCCAAGGGACAGGGGACAACTATGGCTACACCTTC. This translates into CASSQGTGDNYGYTF.

The chain employs TRBV14 and TRBJ2-6; no clear D gene. Trimming stripped 4 bases from V and 1 base from J, with 5 bases between. Germline V lookup: CDR1 SGHDN, CDR2 FVKESK. The CDR3 has 14 amino acids. The CDR3: CASSRNSGANVLTF. Here the CDR3 DNA reads TGTGCCAGCAGCCGAAATTCTGGGGCCAACGTCCTGACTTTC.

The chain carries TRBV9 and TRBJ1-3; D gene unclear. The CDR3 covers 15 residues. The germline V and J ends were trimmed by 3 bases and 4 bases, with 14 bases remaining between them. Per the germline V gene, CDR1 is SGDLS and CDR2 is YYNGEE. The CDR3 reads CASSASSTSGNTIYF. CDR3 nucleotide sequence: TGTGCCAGCAGCGCCTCATCCACTTCCGGAAACACCATATATTTT.

The CDR3 protein is CASESTGGSYEQYF. CDR3 DNA sequence: TGTGCCTCTGAATCGACAGGGGGCTCCTACGAGCAGTACTTC. The V gene is TRBV19, the J gene TRBJ2-7, with 9 positions matching TRBD1. The CDR3 is made up of 14 amino acids. The germline gives CDR1 LNHDA, CDR2 SQIVND (reference sequence). V was pared by 11 bases and J by 0 bases, with 8 bases of the junction left unmatched.

The V call is TRBV5-6, the J call TRBJ1-2; no reliable D call. In germline, CDR1 is SGHDT, CDR2 YYEEEE. The V end lost 0 bases, the J end lost 8 bases, and 8 bases lay between the germline ends. This CDR3 has 12 residues. The CDR3 loop reads CASSLGLLGYTF. The CDR3 DNA sequence: TGTGCCAGCAGCTTGGGGTTGCTGGGCTACACCTTC.

V is TRBV2 and J is TRBJ2-7; D is possibly TRBD2 (6 bases). Trimming removed 4 bases at V and 0 bases at J, with 10 bases between. Germline V gene data show CDR1 as SNHLY and CDR2 as FYNNEI. CDR3 length: 14 residues. Here the CDR3 reads CASSGGTVSYEQYF. DNA of the CDR3: TGTGCCAGCAGTGGAGGGACTGTCTCCTACGAGCAGTACTTC.

The chain carries TRBV7-8 and TRBJ2-1; 12 positions agree with TRBD2. The CDR3 sequence is 16 residues long. Unmatched junction bases numbered 11, after V lost 5 bases and J lost 9 bases. From germline, CDR1 is SGHVS and CDR2 FQNEAQ. CDR3 in amino acids: CASSTRLAGALREQFF. Written as DNA, the CDR3 is TGTGCCAGCAGCACCAGACTAGCGGGAGCCCTCCGTGAGCAGTTCTTC.

The CDR3 loop reads CASSQDWGAVDTGELFF. The CDR3 DNA is TGCGCCAGCAGCCAAGATTGGGGGGCTGTAGACACCGGGGAGCTGTTTTTT. This chain uses TRBV4-3 with TRBJ2-2; D tentatively fits TRBD1 or TRBD2 (6 bases each). Germline CDR1 and CDR2: LGHNA and YSLEER. Trimming cost V 0 bases and J 3 bases, with 14 bases left between them. The CDR3 totals 17 residues.